The 3 T cell receptor beta chains given below trace back to one sample, sequenced in a study of T cell clonotyping in hematopoietic cell transplantation. Assay: immunoSEQ multiplex PCR; the TCRdb copy retains only in-frame clones and omits some. Of about 36,000 clones in the sample, over 75% were seen once. The sequenced material came from peripheral blood mononuclear cells. Receptors originate from a woman aged 40 to 50 in good health. Some clones in this sample may be carry-over from other donors' samples.

This clone was observed once. The rearrangement uses TRBV10-3 and TRBJ2-1, with 11 positions matching TRBD2. There are 16 residues in the CDR3. V shed 2 bases, J shed 3 bases, and the junction held 3 bases outside the gene matches. CDR1 and CDR2 (germline): ENHRY, SYGVKD. The CDR3, as DNA: TGTGCCATCAGTGAGGGACTAGCGGGTATCTACAATGAGCAGTTCTTC. Translation gives CAISEGLAGIYNEQFF.

This chain uses TRBV14 with TRBJ1-1, with 7 bases matching TRBD1. The CDR3 length is 14 residues. Germline-derived CDR1 and CDR2 are SGHDN and FVKESK. J was trimmed by 1 base and V by 4 bases; bases with no gene match: 3. CDR3 amino acids: CASSRTGANTEAFF. CDR3 bases: TGTGCCAGCAGCCGTACAGGGGCGAACACTGAAGCTTTCTTT.

The genes are TRBV5-1 and TRBJ2-3, with TRBD2 identical over 11 bases. V lost 4 bases, J lost 3 bases, and 4 bases stayed unmatched. The CDR3 covers 15 residues. Germline V gene lookup returns CDR1 SGHRS and CDR2 YFSETQ. The CDR3 is CASSPGTSGTDTQYF. CDR3 DNA sequence: TGCGCCAGCAGCCCCGGGACTAGCGGTACAGATACGCAGTATTTT.